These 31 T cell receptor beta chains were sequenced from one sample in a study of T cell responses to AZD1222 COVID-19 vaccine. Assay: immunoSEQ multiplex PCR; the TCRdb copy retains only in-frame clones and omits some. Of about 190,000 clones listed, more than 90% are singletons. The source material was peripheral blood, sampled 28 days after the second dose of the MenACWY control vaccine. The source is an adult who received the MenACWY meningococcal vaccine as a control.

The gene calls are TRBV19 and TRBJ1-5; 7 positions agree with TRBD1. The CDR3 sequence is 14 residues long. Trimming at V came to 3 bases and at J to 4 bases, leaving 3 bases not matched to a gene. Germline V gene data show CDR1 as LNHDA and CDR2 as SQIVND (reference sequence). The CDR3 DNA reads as TGTGCCAGTAGTATTCAGGGGGGTAATCAGCCCCAGCATTTT. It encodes CASSIQGGNQPQHF.

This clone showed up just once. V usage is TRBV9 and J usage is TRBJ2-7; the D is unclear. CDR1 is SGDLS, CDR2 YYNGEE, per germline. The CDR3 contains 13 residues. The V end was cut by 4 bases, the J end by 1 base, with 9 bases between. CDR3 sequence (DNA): TGTGCCAGCAGCACGGAAACTTCCTACGAGCAGTACTTC. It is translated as CASSTETSYEQYF.

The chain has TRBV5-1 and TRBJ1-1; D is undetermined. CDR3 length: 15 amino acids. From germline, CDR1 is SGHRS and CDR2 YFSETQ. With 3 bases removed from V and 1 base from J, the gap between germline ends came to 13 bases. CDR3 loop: CASSSSGGGNTEAFF. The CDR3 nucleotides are TGCGCCAGCAGCTCCTCAGGAGGAGGGAACACTGAAGCTTTCTTT.

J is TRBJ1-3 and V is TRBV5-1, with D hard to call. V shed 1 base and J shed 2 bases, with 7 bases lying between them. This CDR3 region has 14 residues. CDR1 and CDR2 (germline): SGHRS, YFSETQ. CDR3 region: CASSLRAAGNTIYF. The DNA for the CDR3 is TGCGCCAGCAGCTTGAGGGCAGCTGGAAACACCATATATTTT.

CDR3 in DNA: TGTGCCAGCAGTTTGGCTGGCTCCTACAATGAGCAGTTCTTC. It translates to CASSLAGSYNEQFF. The chain links TRBV27 to TRBJ2-1, with D unclear. Per germline, CDR1 MNHEY and CDR2 SMNVEV (reference sequence). With 3 bases removed from V and 0 bases from J, the gap between germline ends came to 6 bases. The CDR3 spans 14 residues.

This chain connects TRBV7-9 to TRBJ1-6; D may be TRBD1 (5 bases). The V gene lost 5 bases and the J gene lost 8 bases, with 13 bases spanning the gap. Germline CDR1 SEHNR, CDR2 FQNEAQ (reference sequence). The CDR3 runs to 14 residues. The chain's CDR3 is CASSITGRDSPLHF. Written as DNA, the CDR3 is TGTGCCAGCAGCATCACAGGCCGCGATTCACCCCTCCACTTT.

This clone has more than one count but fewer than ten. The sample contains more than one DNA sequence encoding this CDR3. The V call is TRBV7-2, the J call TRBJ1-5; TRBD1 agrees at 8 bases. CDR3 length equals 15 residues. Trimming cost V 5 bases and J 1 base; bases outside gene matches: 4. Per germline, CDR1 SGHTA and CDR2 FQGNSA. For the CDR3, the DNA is TGTGCCAGCAGCCCTACAGGGGGGAGCAATCAGCCCCAGCATTTT. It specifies CASSPTGGSNQPQHF.

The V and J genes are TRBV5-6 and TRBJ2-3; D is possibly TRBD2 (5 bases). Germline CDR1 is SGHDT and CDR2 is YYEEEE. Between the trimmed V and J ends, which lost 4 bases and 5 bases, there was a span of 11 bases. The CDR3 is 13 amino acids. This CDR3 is CASSIYGVDTQYF. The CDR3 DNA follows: TGTGCCAGCAGCATATACGGGGTAGATACGCAGTATTTT.

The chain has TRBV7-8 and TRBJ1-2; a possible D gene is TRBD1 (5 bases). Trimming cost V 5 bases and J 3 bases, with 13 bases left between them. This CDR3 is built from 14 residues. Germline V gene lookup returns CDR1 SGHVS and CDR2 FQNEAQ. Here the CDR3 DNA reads TGTGCCAGCAGCCGCCCCGGGACGGACTATGGCTACACCTTC. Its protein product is CASSRPGTDYGYTF.

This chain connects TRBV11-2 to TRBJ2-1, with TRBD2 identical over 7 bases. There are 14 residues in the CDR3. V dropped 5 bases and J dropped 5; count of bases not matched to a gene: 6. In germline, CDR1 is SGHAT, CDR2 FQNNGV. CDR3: CASSISGVNNEQFF. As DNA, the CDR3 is TGTGCCAGCAGCATAAGCGGGGTCAACAATGAGCAGTTCTTC. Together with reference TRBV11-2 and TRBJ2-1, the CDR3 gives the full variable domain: EAGVAQSPRYKIIEKRQSVAFWCNPISGHATLYWYQQILGQGPKLLIQFQNNGVVDDSQLPKDRFSAERLKGVDSTLKIQPAKLEDSAVYLCASSISGVNNEQFFGPGTRLTVL.

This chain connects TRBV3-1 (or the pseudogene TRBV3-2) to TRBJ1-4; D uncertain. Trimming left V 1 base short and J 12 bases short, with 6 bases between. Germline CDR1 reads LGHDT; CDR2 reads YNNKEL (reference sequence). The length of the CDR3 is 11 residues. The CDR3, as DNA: TGTGCCAGCAGCCAAGGGGAGGAACTGTTTTTT. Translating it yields CASSQGEELFF.

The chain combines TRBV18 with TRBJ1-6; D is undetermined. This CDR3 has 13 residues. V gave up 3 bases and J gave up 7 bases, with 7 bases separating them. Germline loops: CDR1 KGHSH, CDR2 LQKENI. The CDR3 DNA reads TGTGCCAGCTCACCCCGAACGAATTCACCCCTCCACTTT. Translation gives CASSPRTNSPLHF.

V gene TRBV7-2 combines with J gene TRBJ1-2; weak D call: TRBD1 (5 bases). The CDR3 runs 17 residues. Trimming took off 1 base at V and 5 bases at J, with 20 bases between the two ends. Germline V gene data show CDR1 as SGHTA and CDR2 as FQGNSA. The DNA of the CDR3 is TGTGCCAGCAGCTTAGGAGGCGGAAGGGCAGGGAATTATGGCTACACCTTC. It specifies CASSLGGGRAGNYGYTF.

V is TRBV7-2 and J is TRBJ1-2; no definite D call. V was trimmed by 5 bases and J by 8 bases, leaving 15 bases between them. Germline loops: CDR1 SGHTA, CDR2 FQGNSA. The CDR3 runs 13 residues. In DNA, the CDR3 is TGTGCCAGCAGCCGGTCGGTGGGAGGGGGCTACACCTTC. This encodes CASSRSVGGGYTF. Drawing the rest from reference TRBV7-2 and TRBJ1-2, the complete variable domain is GAGVSQSPSNKVTEKGKDVELRCDPISGHTALYWYRQSLGQGLEFLIYFQGNSAPDKSGLPSDRFSAERTGGSVSTLTIQRTQQEDSAVYLCASSRSVGGGYTFGSGTRLTVV.

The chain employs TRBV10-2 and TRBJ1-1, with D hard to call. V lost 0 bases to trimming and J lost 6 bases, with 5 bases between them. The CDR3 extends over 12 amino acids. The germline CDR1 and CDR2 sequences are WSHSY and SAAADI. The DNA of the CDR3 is TGCGCCAGCAGTGAGTCGAGCGCTGAAGCTTTCTTT. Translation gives CASSESSAEAFF.

CDR3 sequence reads: CASSPSGGSSYEQYF. The CDR3 bases are TGTGCCAGCAGCCCCTCAGGGGGGAGCTCCTACGAGCAGTACTTC. The gene calls are TRBV5-4 and TRBJ2-7, with a weak D call TRBD1 (7 bases). V dropped 4 bases and J dropped 0 bases, with 14 bases sitting between them. Germline V gives CDR1 SGHNT, CDR2 YYREEE (reference sequence). This CDR3 is built from 15 residues.

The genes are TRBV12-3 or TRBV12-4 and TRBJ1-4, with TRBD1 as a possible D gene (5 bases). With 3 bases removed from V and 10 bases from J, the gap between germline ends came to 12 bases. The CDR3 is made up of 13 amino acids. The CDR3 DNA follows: TGTGCCAGCAGTTTGTCGGGGGTGGGAAAACTGTTTTTT. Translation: CASSLSGVGKLFF.

This CDR3 reads CASSLIVGLGQAGDQPQHF. CDR3 nucleotide sequence: TGTGCCAGCAGTTTGATAGTAGGCCTAGGACAGGCGGGGGATCAGCCCCAGCATTTT. The chain has TRBV6-2 or TRBV6-3 and TRBJ1-5, with 7 bases matching TRBD1. Germline CDR1 reads MNHEY; CDR2 reads SVGEGT. The CDR3 totals 19 residues. Trimming took 4 bases from V and 5 from J; bases not matched to a gene: 20.

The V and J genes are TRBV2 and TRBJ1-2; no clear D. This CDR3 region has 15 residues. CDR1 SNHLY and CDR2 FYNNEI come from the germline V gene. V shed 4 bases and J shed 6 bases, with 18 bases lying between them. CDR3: CASSAAPSGVDGYTF. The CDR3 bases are TGTGCCAGCAGTGCGGCTCCGAGCGGGGTGGATGGCTACACCTTC.

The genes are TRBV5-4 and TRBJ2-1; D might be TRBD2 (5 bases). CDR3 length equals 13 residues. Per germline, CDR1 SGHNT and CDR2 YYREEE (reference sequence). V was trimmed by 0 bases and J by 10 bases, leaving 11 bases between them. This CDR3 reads CASSLVWVAEQFF. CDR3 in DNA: TGTGCCAGCAGCTTGGTATGGGTAGCGGAGCAGTTCTTC.

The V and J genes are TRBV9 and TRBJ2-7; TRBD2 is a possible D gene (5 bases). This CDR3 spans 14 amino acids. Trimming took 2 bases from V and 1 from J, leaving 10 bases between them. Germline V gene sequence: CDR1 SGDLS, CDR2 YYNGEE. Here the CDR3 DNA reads TGTGCCAGCAGCGTTTCAGGACTTTCCTACGAGCAGTACTTC. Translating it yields CASSVSGLSYEQYF.

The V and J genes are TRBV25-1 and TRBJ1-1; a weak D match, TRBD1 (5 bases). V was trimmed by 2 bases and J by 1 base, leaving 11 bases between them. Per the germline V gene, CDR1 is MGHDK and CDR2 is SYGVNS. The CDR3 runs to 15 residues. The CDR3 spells CASSEVGGRNTEAFF. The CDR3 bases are TGTGCCAGCAGTGAAGTCGGGGGACGGAACACTGAAGCTTTCTTT.

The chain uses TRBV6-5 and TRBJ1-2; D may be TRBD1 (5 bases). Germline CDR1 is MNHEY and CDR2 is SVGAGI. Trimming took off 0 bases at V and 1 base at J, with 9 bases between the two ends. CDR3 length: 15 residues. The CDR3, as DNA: TGTGCCAGCAGTTACTCGTATCAGGGTAACTATGGCTACACCTTC. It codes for CASSYSYQGNYGYTF.

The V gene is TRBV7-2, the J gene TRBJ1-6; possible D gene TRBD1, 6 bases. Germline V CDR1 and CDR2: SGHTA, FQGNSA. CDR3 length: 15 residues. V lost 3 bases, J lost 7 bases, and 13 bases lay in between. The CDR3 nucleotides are TGTGCCAGCAGCTTCAGGGGTGCAGGGAATTCACCCCTCCACTTT. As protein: CASSFRGAGNSPLHF.

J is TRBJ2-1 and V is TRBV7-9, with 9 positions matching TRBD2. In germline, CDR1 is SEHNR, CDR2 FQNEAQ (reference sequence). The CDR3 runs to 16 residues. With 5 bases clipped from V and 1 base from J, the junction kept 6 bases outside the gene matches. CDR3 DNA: TGTGCCAGCAGCGAGCCTAGCGGGGTATCCTACAATGAGCAGTTCTTC. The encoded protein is CASSEPSGVSYNEQFF. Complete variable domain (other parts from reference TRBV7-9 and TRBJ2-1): DTGVSQNPRHKITKRGQNVTFRCDPISEHNRLYWYRQTLGQGPEFLTYFQNEAQLEKSRLLSDRFSAERPKGSFSTLEIQRTEQGDSAMYLCASSEPSGVSYNEQFFGPGTRLTVL.

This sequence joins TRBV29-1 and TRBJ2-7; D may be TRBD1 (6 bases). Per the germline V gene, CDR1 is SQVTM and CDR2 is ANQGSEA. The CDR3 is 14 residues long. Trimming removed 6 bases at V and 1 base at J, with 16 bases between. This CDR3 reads CSVASPGQSYEQYF. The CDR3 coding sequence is TGCAGCGTCGCCTCCCCCGGACAGTCCTACGAGCAGTACTTC.

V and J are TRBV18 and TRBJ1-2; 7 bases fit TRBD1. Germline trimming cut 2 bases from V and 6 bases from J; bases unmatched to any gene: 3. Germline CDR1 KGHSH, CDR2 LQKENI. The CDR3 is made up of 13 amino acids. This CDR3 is CASSPIDRDGYTF. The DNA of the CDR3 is TGTGCCAGCTCACCAATAGACAGGGATGGCTACACCTTC.

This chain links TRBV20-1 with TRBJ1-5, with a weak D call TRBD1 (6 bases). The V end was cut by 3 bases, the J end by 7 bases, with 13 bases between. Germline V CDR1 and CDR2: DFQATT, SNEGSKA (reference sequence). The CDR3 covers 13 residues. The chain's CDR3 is CSASPGVGQPQHF. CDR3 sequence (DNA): TGCAGTGCTAGTCCAGGGGTCGGCCAGCCCCAGCATTTT.

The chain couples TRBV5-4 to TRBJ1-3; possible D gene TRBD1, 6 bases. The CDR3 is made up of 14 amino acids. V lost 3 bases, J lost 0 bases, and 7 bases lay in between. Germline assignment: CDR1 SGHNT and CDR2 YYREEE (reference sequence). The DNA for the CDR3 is TGTGCCAGCAGCTCGACAGGCTCTGGAAACACCATATATTTT. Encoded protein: CASSSTGSGNTIYF. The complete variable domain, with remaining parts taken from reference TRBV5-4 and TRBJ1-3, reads ETGVTQSPTHLIKTRGQQVTLRCSSQSGHNTVSWYQQALGQGPQFIFQYYREEENGRGNFPPRFSGLQFPNYSSELNVNALELDDSALYLCASSSTGSGNTIYFGEGSWLTVV.

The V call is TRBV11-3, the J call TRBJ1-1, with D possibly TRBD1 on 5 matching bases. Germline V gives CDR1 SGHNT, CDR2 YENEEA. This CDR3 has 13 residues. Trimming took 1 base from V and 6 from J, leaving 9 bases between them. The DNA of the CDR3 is TGTGCCAGCAGCTTAGTGCAGGGCTCTGAAGCTTTCTTT. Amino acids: CASSLVQGSEAFF.

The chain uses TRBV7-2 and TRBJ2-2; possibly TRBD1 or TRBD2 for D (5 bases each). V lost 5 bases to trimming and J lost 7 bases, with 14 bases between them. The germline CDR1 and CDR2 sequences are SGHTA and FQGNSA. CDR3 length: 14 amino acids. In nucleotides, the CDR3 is TGTGCCAGCAGCCTGCCCTGGGACCTCGGGGAGCTGTTTTTT. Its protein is CASSLPWDLGELFF.